Shown below are 27 T cell receptor beta chains from a single sample sequenced in a study of cytomegalovirus exposure and HLA in healthy donors. The PCR employed 60 Vbeta primers together with 13 Jbeta primers. This table comes from immunoSEQ multiplex PCR, and its TCRdb copy is limited to in-frame clones, with some not included. The table has over 120,000 clones, 74% seen once. The source material was PBMCs. The receptors originated from a man aged 18 to 30 in good health and CMV-seropositive.

The chain carries TRBV6-6 and TRBJ1-1; a possible D gene is TRBD1 (6 bases). The CDR3 has 14 residues. The V gene lost 2 bases and the J gene lost 4 bases, with 11 bases spanning the gap. Germline loops: CDR1 MNHNY, CDR2 SVGAGI (reference sequence). The CDR3 DNA is TGTGCCAGCAGTTACACAGGGTTGGTCACTGAAGCTTTCTTT. It encodes CASSYTGLVTEAFF.

This chain uses TRBV18 with TRBJ2-5; D is perhaps TRBD1 (5 bases). The V gene's germline CDR1 is KGHSH and CDR2 LQKENI. The CDR3 extends over 15 amino acids. V was pared by 3 bases and J by 5 bases, with 16 bases between. The CDR3 spells CASSPLLRDMETQYF. CDR3 coding DNA: TGTGCCAGCTCACCTCTACTCAGGGATATGGAGACCCAGTACTTC.

CDR3 sequence (DNA): TGTGCCAGCAGCCTAGGTGCGCGGGGGGGGGAAAATGAGCAGTTCTTC. Its translation is CASSLGARGGENEQFF. The V call is TRBV11-3, the J call TRBJ2-1; 9 nucleotides match TRBD2. The V segment lost 5 bases and the J segment 7 bases; nucleotides outside the gene matches: 12. This CDR3 is built from 16 residues. Germline CDR1 and CDR2: SGHNT and YENEEA.

The chain is built from TRBV25-1 and TRBJ2-7; D remains unclear. Germline V gene sequence: CDR1 MGHDK, CDR2 SYGVNS. The CDR3 sequence is 12 residues long. The ends were cut back, 6 bases at V and 0 bases at J, with 6 bases in the middle. As DNA, the CDR3 is TGTGCCAGCAGCCGCGACTCCTACGAGCAGTACTTC. Protein sequence: CASSRDSYEQYF.

This clone was picked up a small number of times. CDR3 DNA sequence: TGCGCCAGCAGCCAGAGAGTGCTAGACGCCTACGAGCAGTACTTC. Its translation is CASSQRVLDAYEQYF. The J gene is TRBJ2-7, the V gene TRBV4-3; D is ambiguous. The germline V gene has CDR1 LGHNA and CDR2 YSLEER. With 3 bases removed from V and 2 bases from J, the gap between germline ends came to 14 bases. The CDR3 consists of 15 residues.

The V and J genes are TRBV27 and TRBJ2-5; 8 bases agree with TRBD2. There are 17 residues in the CDR3. The V segment lost 2 bases and the J segment 5 bases; nucleotides outside the gene matches: 13. CDR1 is MNHEY and CDR2 is SMNVEV in the germline V gene (reference sequence). This CDR3 reads CASSLGVLREGRETQYF. CDR3 DNA: TGTGCCAGCAGTTTAGGGGTCCTCCGGGAGGGCCGGGAGACCCAGTACTTC.

V gene TRBV27 combines with J gene TRBJ1-2, with 7 nucleotides matching TRBD1. This CDR3 contains 13 residues. The germline gives CDR1 MNHEY, CDR2 SMNVEV (reference sequence). V trimming: 1 base; J trimming: 8 bases; junction bases outside the gene matches: 4. CDR3 in DNA: TGTGCCAGCAGTTTATATAGGGGGCTGGGCTACACCTTC. This codes for CASSLYRGLGYTF.

The chain's CDR3 is CASSSRLAGEVGTDTQYF. The CDR3 DNA sequence: TGCGCCAGCAGCTCTCGACTAGCGGGGGAAGTGGGCACAGATACGCAGTATTTT. The chain employs TRBV5-1 and TRBJ2-3, with 12 bases lining up with TRBD2. The length of the CDR3 is 18 residues. Germline V gene sequence: CDR1 SGHRS, CDR2 YFSETQ. V shed 3 bases and J 1 base; nucleotides not matched to a gene: 9.

This clone was observed a few times. V gene TRBV28 combines with J gene TRBJ2-5, with TRBD2 as a possible D gene (6 bases). This CDR3 comprises 14 residues. From germline, CDR1 is MDHEN and CDR2 SYDVKM. The ends were cut back, 5 bases at V and 4 bases at J, with 14 bases in the middle. CDR3 in DNA: TGTGCCAGCAGTACACCCCGGAGGGGAGAGACCCAGTACTTC. This translates into CASSTPRRGETQYF.

In this sample, this clone turned up a few times. The V call is TRBV6-4, the J call TRBJ2-3; D not resolved. The V end was cut by 3 bases, the J end by 3 bases, with 4 bases between. Germline-derived CDR1 and CDR2 are MRHNA and SNTAGT. The CDR3 spans 12 residues. The CDR3 here is CASSDMTDTQYF. Here the CDR3 DNA reads TGTGCCAGCAGTGATATGACAGATACGCAGTATTTT.

The chain combines TRBV28 with TRBJ2-1, with 10 bases lining up with TRBD2. CDR3 length: 18 amino acids. CDR1 and CDR2 (germline): MDHEN, SYDVKM. Trimming cost V 1 base and J 3 bases; bases outside gene matches: 9. CDR3 sequence: CASSLYAAGGPFYNEQFF. The DNA for the CDR3 is TGTGCCAGCAGTTTATATGCAGCGGGGGGGCCTTTCTACAATGAGCAGTTCTTC.

On this clone: This sample includes further DNA sequences coding for the same CDR3. V is TRBV7-9 and J is TRBJ2-3; 7 nucleotides align to TRBD2. The length of the CDR3 is 15 residues. Germline trimming cut 1 base from V and 0 bases from J; bases unmatched to any gene: 1. Germline V lookup: CDR1 SEHNR, CDR2 FQNEAQ (reference sequence). CDR3 bases: TGTGCCAGCAGCTTAGTAGCGGGTAGCACAGATACGCAGTATTTT. Its translation: CASSLVAGSTDTQYF.

The chain joins TRBV6-5 to TRBJ2-3; possibly TRBD1 for D (5 bases). V lost 7 bases and J lost 0, with 11 bases in between. The CDR3 has 14 residues. In germline, CDR1 is MNHEY, CDR2 SVGAGI. In nucleotides, the CDR3 is TGTGCCAGCAATCCGACAGATAGCACAGATACGCAGTATTTT. It codes for CASNPTDSTDTQYF.

This CDR3 reads CASSLTSNEQFF. The CDR3 coding sequence is TGTGCCAGCAGCCTTACTAGTAATGAGCAGTTCTTC. The chain has TRBV7-2 and TRBJ2-1; the D gene is possibly TRBD2 (5 bases). Germline CDR1 SGHTA, CDR2 FQGNSA. CDR3 size: 12 residues. Trimming stripped 5 bases from V and 7 bases from J, with 9 bases between.

This chain links TRBV28 with TRBJ2-7, with D tentatively TRBD1 (6 bases). CDR3 length: 12 amino acids. CDR1 and CDR2 (germline): MDHEN, SYDVKM. Trimming removed 10 bases at V and 3 bases at J, with 13 bases between. This CDR3 reads CATRDTYYEQYF. Here the CDR3 DNA reads TGTGCCACTCGGGACACCTACTACGAGCAGTACTTC. Combining the CDR3 with reference TRBV28 and TRBJ2-7 gives the whole variable domain DVKVTQSSRYLVKRTGEKVFLECVQDMDHENMFWYRQDPGLGLRLIYFSYDVKMKEKGDIPEGYSVSREKKERFSLILESASTNQTSMYLCATRDTYYEQYFGPGTRLTVT.

This clone was observed a few times. V gene TRBV7-9 combines with J gene TRBJ2-1; 10 bases match TRBD2. Germline values: CDR1 SEHNR, CDR2 FQNEAQ (reference sequence). V lost 3 bases to trimming and J lost 7 bases; unmatched junction nucleotides: 6. CDR3 length: 15 residues. The CDR3, as DNA: TGTGCCAGCAGCTTGGGCGGTAGCGGGGGGAATGAGCAGTTCTTC. Translating gives CASSLGGSGGNEQFF.

CDR3 loop: CASSLVAGGTEAFF. The CDR3 DNA follows: TGCGCCAGCAGCTTGGTAGCAGGGGGGACTGAAGCTTTCTTT. V gene TRBV5-1 combines with J gene TRBJ1-1; 7 bases agree with TRBD1. V gave up 0 bases and J gave up 5 bases; unmatched junction bases: 4. CDR1 is SGHRS, CDR2 YFSETQ, per germline. The CDR3 spans 14 residues.

The rearrangement links TRBV10-3 to TRBJ2-1; 9 nucleotides agree with TRBD2. CDR3 length equals 15 residues. The J segment lost 2 bases and the V segment lost 4 bases, leaving 3 bases of the junction unmatched. Germline CDR1 is ENHRY and CDR2 is SYGVKD. CDR3 in DNA: TGTGCCATCAGTGGCGGGAGGGCACCCTACAATGAGCAGTTCTTC. Amino acid sequence: CAISGGRAPYNEQFF.

The V gene is TRBV6-5, the J gene TRBJ1-2; D not resolved. This CDR3 comprises 11 residues. CDR1 is MNHEY and CDR2 is SVGAGI in the germline V gene. Trimming took off 8 bases at V and 4 bases at J, with 8 bases between the two ends. The CDR3 reads CASRRSYGYTF. The CDR3 DNA reads as TGTGCCAGCCGGAGGAGCTATGGCTACACCTTC.

The chain joins TRBV6-1 to TRBJ2-3; 10 nucleotides align to TRBD2. From germline, CDR1 is MNHNS and CDR2 SASEGT. This CDR3 has 15 amino acids. With 7 bases clipped from V and 0 bases from J, the junction kept 4 bases outside the gene matches. In DNA form, the CDR3 reads TGTGCCAGCACAGAACTAGCGGGAAGCACAGATACGCAGTATTTT. Protein sequence: CASTELAGSTDTQYF.

The gene calls are TRBV5-1 and TRBJ1-4; D is possibly TRBD1 (5 bases). The germline CDR1 and CDR2 sequences are SGHRS and YFSETQ. This CDR3 spans 13 amino acids. Trimming removed 5 bases at V and 8 bases at J, with 13 bases between. The CDR3 protein is CASSPGGREKLFF. CDR3 coding DNA: TGCGCCAGCAGTCCGGGGGGTCGAGAAAAACTGTTTTTT.

The rearrangement links TRBV5-4 to TRBJ1-2, with 8 positions matching TRBD1. The CDR3 has 15 residues. Trimming at V came to 4 bases and at J to 4 bases, leaving 9 bases not matched to a gene. In germline, CDR1 is SGHNT, CDR2 YYREEE (reference sequence). CDR3 residues: CASSHSRQGSYGYTF. CDR3 sequence (DNA): TGTGCCAGCAGCCACAGCCGACAGGGGAGCTATGGCTACACCTTC.

V is TRBV5-1 and J is TRBJ1-3, with D possibly being TRBD1 (6 bases). The CDR3 is made up of 16 amino acids. Germline CDR1 SGHRS, CDR2 YFSETQ. Trimming removed 3 bases at V and 4 bases at J, with 17 bases between. Written as DNA, the CDR3 is TGCGCCAGCAGCTCGACTAAACAGGGACGGGGAAACACCATATATTTT. This translates into CASSSTKQGRGNTIYF.

The chain uses TRBV7-2 and TRBJ2-7; D is possibly TRBD1 (5 bases). V lost 3 bases, J lost 0 bases, and 15 bases lay in between. CDR3 length: 16 amino acids. In germline, CDR1 is SGHTA, CDR2 FQGNSA. Written as DNA, the CDR3 is TGTGCCAGCAGCTTTAACAGGATCGCCGCCTCCTACGAGCAGTACTTC. It codes for CASSFNRIAASYEQYF.

This clone was counted a single time. The chain couples TRBV5-1 to TRBJ2-3, with TRBD1 identical over 8 bases. V was clipped by 4 bases and J by 0 bases; unmatched bases: 4. Germline V CDR1 and CDR2: SGHRS, YFSETQ. The CDR3 covers 15 residues. CDR3 DNA sequence: TGCGCCAGCAGCCTGGGGGACAGGAGCACAGATACGCAGTATTTT. It encodes CASSLGDRSTDTQYF. Based on the CDR3 plus reference TRBV5-1 and TRBJ2-3, the full variable domain is KAGVTQTPRYLIKTRGQQVTLSCSPISGHRSVSWYQQTPGQGLQFLFEYFSETQRNKGNFPGRFSGRQFSNSRSEMNVSTLELGDSALYLCASSLGDRSTDTQYFGPGTRLTVL.

The V and J genes are TRBV28 and TRBJ1-2, with unresolved D. This CDR3 region has 16 residues. Between the trimmed V and J ends, which lost 4 bases and 8 bases, there was a span of 23 bases. CDR1 and CDR2 (germline): MDHEN, SYDVKM. The CDR3 spells CASSSVEVWREDGYTF. The CDR3 nucleotides are TGTGCCAGCAGTTCAGTCGAGGTCTGGAGGGAGGACGGCTACACCTTC.

The chain has TRBV19 and TRBJ2-1; 9 nucleotides align to TRBD1. CDR3 size: 15 residues. Trimming cost V 6 bases and J 4 bases; bases outside gene matches: 7. Germline V gene lookup returns CDR1 LNHDA and CDR2 SQIVND (reference sequence). CDR3 protein: CASRERQGGYNEQFF. CDR3 nucleotide sequence: TGTGCCAGTAGGGAAAGACAGGGGGGATACAATGAGCAGTTCTTC.